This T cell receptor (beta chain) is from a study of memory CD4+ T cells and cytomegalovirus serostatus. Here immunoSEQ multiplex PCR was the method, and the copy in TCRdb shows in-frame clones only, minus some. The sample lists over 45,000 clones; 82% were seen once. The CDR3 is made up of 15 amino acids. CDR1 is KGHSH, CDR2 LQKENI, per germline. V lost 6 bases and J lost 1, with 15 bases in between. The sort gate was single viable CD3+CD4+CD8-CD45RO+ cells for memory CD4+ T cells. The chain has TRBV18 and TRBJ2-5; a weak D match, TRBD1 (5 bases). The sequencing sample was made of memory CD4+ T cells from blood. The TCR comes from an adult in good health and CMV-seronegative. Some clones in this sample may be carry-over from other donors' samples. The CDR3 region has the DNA TGTGCCAGCTCTCTACAGACAGTAGCCCAAGAGACCCAGTACTTC. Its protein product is CASSLQTVAQETQYF.